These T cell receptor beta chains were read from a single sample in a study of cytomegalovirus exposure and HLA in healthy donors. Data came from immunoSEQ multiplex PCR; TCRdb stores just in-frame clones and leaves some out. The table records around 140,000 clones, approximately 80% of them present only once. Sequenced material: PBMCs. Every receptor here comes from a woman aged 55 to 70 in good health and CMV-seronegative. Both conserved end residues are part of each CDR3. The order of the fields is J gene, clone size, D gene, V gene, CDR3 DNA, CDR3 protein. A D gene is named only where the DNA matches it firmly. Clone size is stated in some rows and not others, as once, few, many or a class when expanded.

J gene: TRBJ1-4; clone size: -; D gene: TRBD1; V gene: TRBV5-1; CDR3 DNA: TGCGCCAGCAGCCAACGGGACAGGGTTAGTGAAAAACTGTTTTTT; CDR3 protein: CASSQRDRVSEKLFF
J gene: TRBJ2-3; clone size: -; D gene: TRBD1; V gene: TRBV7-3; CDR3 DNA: TGTGCCAGCAGCTTAACGGGACAGAGGAAGTCTGCAGATACGCAGTATTTT; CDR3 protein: CASSLTGQRKSADTQYF
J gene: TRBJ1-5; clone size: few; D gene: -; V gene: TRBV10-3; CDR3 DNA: TGTGCCATTACAGACGGGATGGGACAGCCCCAGCATTTT; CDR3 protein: CAITDGMGQPQHF
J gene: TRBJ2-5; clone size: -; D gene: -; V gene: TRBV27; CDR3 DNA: TGTGCCAGCAGTTGGGCAGGTCGGCTCGAGACCCAGTACTTC; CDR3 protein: CASSWAGRLETQYF
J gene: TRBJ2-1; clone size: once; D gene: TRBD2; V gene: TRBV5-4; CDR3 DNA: TGTGCCAGCTCCTCGAGTAGCGGGAGTCTCTATGAGCAGTTCTTC; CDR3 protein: CASSSSSGSLYEQFF
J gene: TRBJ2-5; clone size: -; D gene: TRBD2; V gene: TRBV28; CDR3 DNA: TGTGCCAGCAGACCAGCTAGCGGGAGGGAAGAGACCCAGTACTTC; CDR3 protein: CASRPASGREETQYF
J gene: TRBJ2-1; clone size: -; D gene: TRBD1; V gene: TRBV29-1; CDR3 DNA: TGCAGCGGGACAGGGCGTTTCTCCTATGAGCAGTTCTTC; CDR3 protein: CSGTGRFSYEQFF
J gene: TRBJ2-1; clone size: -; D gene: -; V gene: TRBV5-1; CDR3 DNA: TGCGCCAGCAGCTACAGCGGCTCCTACAATGAGCAGTTCTTC; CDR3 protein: CASSYSGSYNEQFF
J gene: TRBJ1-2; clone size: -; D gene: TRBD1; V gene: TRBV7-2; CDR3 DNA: TGTGCCAGCAGCCAAACCGCGAACAGGGGTGAGGGCTACACCTTC; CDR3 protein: CASSQTANRGEGYTF
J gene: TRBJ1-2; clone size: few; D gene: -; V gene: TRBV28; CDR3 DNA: TGTGCCAGCAGTTTAACTCCCAGGGCAGGTGGCTACACCTTC; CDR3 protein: CASSLTPRAGGYTF
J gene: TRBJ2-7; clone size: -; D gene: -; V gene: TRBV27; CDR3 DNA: TGTGCCAGCAGTTTAGCGGGGTTGGGACACGAGCAGTACTTC; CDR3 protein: CASSLAGLGHEQYF
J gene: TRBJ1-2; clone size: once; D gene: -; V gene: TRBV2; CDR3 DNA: TGTGCCAGCAGTGAGTTATGGGCCTATGGCTACACCTTC; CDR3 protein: CASSELWAYGYTF
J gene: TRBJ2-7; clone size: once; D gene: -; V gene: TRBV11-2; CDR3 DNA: TGTGCCAGCAGCTCCAACCTCTCCGGCGAGCAGTACTTC; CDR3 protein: CASSSNLSGEQYF
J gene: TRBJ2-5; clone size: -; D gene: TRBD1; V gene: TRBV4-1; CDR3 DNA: TGCGCCAGCAGCCAAGCACAGGGGGCTGAGACCCAGTACTTC; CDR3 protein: CASSQAQGAETQYF
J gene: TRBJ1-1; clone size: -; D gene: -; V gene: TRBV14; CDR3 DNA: TGTGCCAGCAGCCTCAGGGTGATGAACACTGAAGCTTTCTTT; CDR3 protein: CASSLRVMNTEAFF
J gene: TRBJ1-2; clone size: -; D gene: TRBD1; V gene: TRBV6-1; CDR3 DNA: TGTGCCAGCAGTTTGGACAGGGTGGACTACACCTTC; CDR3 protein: CASSLDRVDYTF
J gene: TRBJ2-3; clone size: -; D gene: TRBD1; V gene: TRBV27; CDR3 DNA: TGTGCCAGCAGTCCGTGGACAGGGATCACAGATACGCAGTATTTT; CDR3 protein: CASSPWTGITDTQYF
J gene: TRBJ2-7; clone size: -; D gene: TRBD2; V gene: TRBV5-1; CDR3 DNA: TGCGCCAGCAGCGGACTAGCGGGAGGTCCTAGAGAGCAGTACTTC; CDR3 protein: CASSGLAGGPREQYF
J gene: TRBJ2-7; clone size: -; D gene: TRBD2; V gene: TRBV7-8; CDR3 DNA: TGTGCCAGCAGCTTAGCGGGAGGGACCTCCTACGAGCAGTACTTC; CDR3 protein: CASSLAGGTSYEQYF
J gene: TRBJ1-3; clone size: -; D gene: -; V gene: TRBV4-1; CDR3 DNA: TGCGCCAGCAGCCACAGACCAGGGGATAAGGGTACGGAAGCCATATATTTT; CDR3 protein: CASSHRPGDKGTEAIYF
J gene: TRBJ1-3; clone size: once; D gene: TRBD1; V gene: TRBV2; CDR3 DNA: TGTGCCAGCAGTGGACAGGGGACTGGAAACACCATATATTTT; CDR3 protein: CASSGQGTGNTIYF
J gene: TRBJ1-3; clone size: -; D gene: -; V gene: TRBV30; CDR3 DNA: TGTGCCTGGAGTCCTTATGGAAACACCATATATTTT; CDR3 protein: CAWSPYGNTIYF
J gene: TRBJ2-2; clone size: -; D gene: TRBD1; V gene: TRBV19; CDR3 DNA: TGTGCCAGTAGTGGCCTCGCGCAAACAGGGGGAATGCTGAACACCGGGGAGCTGTTTTTT; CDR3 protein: CASSGLAQTGGMLNTGELFF
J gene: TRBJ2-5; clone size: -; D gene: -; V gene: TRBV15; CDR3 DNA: TGTGCCACCAGCAGAGGGGAGATCGGAGAGACCCAGTACTTC; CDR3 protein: CATSRGEIGETQYF
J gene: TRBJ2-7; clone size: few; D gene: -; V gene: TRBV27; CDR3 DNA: TGTGCCAGCAGTTCCTCTCGACTCACCAGACGCTACGAGCAGTACTTC; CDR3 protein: CASSSSRLTRRYEQYF
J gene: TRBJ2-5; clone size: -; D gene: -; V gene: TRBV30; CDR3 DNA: TGTGCCTGGAGTGGACACGGAGGAAAAGAGACCCAGTACTTC; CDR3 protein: CAWSGHGGKETQYF
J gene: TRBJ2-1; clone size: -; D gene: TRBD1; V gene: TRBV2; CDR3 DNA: TGTGCCGTCCGGGACAGGAGCAATGAGCAGTTCTTC; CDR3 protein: CAVRDRSNEQFF
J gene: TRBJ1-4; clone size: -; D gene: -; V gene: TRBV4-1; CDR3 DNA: TGCGCCAGCAGAACTAACACCGTTAATGAAAAACTGTTTTTT; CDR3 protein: CASRTNTVNEKLFF
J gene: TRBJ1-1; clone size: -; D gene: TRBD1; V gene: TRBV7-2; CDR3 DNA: TGTGCCAGCAGCCCGGGGACAGGACGGGGTGAAGCTTTCTTT; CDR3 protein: CASSPGTGRGEAFF
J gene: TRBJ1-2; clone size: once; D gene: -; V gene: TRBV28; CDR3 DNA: TGTGCCAGCAGTTTGGCAACTAACTATGGCTACACCTTC; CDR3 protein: CASSLATNYGYTF
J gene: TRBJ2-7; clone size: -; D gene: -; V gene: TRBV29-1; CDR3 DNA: TGCAGCGTTGAAGATCGGGGGATCACCTACGAGCAGTACTTC; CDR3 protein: CSVEDRGITYEQYF
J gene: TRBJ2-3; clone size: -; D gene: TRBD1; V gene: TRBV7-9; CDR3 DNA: TGTGCCAGCAGCTCGACAGGGGACACAGATACGCAGTATTTT; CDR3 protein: CASSSTGDTDTQYF
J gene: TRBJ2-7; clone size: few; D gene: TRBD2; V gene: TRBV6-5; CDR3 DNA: TGTGCCAGCAGTTACTCGAGCGGGAGGGCCCCCGAGCAGTACTTC; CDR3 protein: CASSYSSGRAPEQYF
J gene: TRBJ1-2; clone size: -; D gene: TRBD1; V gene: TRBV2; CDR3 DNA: TGTGCCAGCAGTGGCAGGGGGCGGTTACTGAACTATGGCTACACCTTC; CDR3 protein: CASSGRGRLLNYGYTF
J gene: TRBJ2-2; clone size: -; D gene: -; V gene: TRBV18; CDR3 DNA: TGTGCCAGCTCAGAGACAGCGACGAACACCGGGGAGCTGTTTTTT; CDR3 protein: CASSETATNTGELFF
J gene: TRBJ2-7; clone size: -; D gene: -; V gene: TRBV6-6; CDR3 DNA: TGTGCCAGCAGCAACAGACAGGACTCCTACGAGCAGTACTTC; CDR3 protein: CASSNRQDSYEQYF
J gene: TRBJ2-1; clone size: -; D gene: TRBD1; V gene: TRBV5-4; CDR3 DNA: TGTGCCAGCAGCCGGGACAGGGTAACCTACAATGAGCAGTTCTTC; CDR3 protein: CASSRDRVTYNEQFF
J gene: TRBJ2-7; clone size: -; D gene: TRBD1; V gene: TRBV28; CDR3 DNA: TGTGCCAGCGGCATTGGGGACAGGGCTGGTAAGCAGTACTTC; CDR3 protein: CASGIGDRAGKQYF
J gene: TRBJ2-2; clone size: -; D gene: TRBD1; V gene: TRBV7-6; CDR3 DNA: TGTGCCAGCAGCCCTGCTCAGGGGGCGCTTAACACCGGGGAGCTGTTTTTT; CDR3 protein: CASSPAQGALNTGELFF
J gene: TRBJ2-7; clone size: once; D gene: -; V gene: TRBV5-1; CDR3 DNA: TGCGCCAGCAGCAGAAGACAGGACCTCTACGAGCAGTACTTC; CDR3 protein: CASSRRQDLYEQYF
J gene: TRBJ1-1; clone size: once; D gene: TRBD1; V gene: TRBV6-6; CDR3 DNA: TGTGCCAGCAGTAAAAGGGCAGGGACAGCTGACACTGAAGCTTTCTTT; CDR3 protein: CASSKRAGTADTEAFF
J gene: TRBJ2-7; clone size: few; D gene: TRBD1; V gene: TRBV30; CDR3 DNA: TGTGCCTGGAGTGTACCCCGGACAGGGGGAAGTAACGAGCAGTACTTC; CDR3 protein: CAWSVPRTGGSNEQYF
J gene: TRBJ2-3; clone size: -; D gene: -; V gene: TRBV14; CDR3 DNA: TGTGCCAGCAGCCGCCAAGAAGGGGTACGCGCAGATACGCAGTATTTT; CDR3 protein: CASSRQEGVRADTQYF
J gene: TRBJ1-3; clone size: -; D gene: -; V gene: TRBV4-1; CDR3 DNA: TGCGCCAGCAGCCAAGTCGGTGGGGGGACTGGAAACACCATATATTTT; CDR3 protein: CASSQVGGGTGNTIYF
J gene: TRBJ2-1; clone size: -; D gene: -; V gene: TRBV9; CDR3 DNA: TGTGCCAGCGGGGCAGGACGGAATGAGCAGTTCTTC; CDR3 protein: CASGAGRNEQFF